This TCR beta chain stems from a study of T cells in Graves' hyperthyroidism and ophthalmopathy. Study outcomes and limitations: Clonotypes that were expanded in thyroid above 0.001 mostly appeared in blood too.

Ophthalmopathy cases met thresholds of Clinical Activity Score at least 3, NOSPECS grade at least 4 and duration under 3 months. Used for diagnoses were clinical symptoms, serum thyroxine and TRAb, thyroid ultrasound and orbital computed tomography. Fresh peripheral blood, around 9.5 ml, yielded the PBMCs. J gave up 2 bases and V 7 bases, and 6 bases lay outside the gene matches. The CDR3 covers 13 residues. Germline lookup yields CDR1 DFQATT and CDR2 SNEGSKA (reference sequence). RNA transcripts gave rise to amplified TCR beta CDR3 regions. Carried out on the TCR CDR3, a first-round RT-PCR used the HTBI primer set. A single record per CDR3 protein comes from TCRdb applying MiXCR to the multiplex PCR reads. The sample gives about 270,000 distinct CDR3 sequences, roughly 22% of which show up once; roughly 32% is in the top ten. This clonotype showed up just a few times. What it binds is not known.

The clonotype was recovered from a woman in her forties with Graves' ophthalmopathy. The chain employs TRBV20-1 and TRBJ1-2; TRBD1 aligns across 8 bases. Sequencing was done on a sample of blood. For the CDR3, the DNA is TGCAGTGTTCCGGACAGGGCGAACTATGGCTACACCTTC. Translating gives CSVPDRANYGYTF.